This T cell receptor beta chain was obtained from a study of cytomegalovirus exposure and HLA in healthy donors. PCR amplification relied on 60 Vbeta primers (plus 13 Jbeta primers). Only in-frame clones appear in the TCRdb table, and some are missing; sequencing was by immunoSEQ multiplex PCR. Seen here are around 90,000 clones, over 75% observed once, and the top ten hold 5.5% to 8%. V shed 0 bases and J shed 0 bases, with 3 bases lying between them. Germline values: CDR1 SGHNT, CDR2 YENEEA. This CDR3 contains 13 residues. This sequence joins TRBV11-3 and TRBJ2-7; D unclear. Sequences were obtained from PBMCs. The clonotype was recovered from a man aged 30-40 years in good health and CMV-seronegative. The CDR3, as DNA: TGTGCCAGCAGCTTAGAACTCTCCTACGAGCAGTACTTC. Translating it yields CASSLELSYEQYF.